Each of the 18 T cell receptor beta chains below was sequenced from the same sample in a study of T cell responses to AZD1222 COVID-19 vaccine. The table came from immunoSEQ multiplex PCR; TCRdb's copy has only in-frame clones and leaves some out. Among some 120,000 clones listed, around nine tenths were seen once. Specimen: peripheral blood, collected on day 0 of AZD1222 vaccination. The source of these receptors is an adult in good health.

V usage is TRBV12-3 or TRBV12-4 and J usage is TRBJ1-1; TRBD1 matches at 7 bases. With V trimmed by 5 bases and J by 3 bases, 3 bases remained unmatched. The CDR3 covers 13 residues. The CDR3 sequence is CASSTGAYTEAFF. The CDR3 region has the DNA TGTGCCAGCAGTACAGGGGCGTACACTGAAGCTTTCTTT.

The rearrangement links TRBV11-2 to TRBJ2-7, with D possibly called TRBD1 or TRBD2 (7 bases each). The CDR3 is 15 amino acids. From germline, CDR1 is SGHAT and CDR2 FQNNGV. V lost 5 bases, J lost 1 base, and 15 bases lay in between. The CDR3 loop reads CASSGEGAPSYEQYF. The DNA for the CDR3 is TGTGCCAGCAGCGGGGAGGGGGCTCCGTCCTACGAGCAGTACTTC.

This clone was observed a few times. V gene TRBV4-1 combines with J gene TRBJ2-7, with 7 positions matching TRBD2. The J segment lost 7 bases and the V segment lost 1 base, leaving 7 bases of the junction unmatched. The CDR3 sequence is 14 residues long. In germline, CDR1 is MGHRA, CDR2 YSYEKL. The chain's CDR3 is CASSQASGAWEQYF. In nucleotides, the CDR3 is TGCGCCAGCAGCCAAGCTAGCGGTGCGTGGGAGCAGTACTTC.

The V and J genes are TRBV2 and TRBJ1-3, with 9 bases that match TRBD1. V gave up 11 bases and J gave up 0 bases; unmatched junction bases: 11. The CDR3 totals 16 residues. CDR1 and CDR2 from the germline V gene are SNHLY and FYNNEI. The CDR3 DNA reads TGTGCCGGGTCCCGGGACAGGGTTCTCTCTGGAAACACCATATATTTT. Encoded protein: CAGSRDRVLSGNTIYF.

V usage is TRBV21-1 and J usage is TRBJ2-2; the D call TRBD2 from the table was never checked on the DNA. TRBV21-1 is listed as a pseudogene. The CDR3 runs 19 residues. The CDR3 bases are TGTGCCAGCAGCGGACAGGAGGGACTAGCGGACCCGAACACCGGGGAGCTGTTTTTT. Protein sequence: CASSGQEGLADPNTGELFF.

V and J are TRBV2 and TRBJ1-3; D remains unclear. The CDR3 length is 13 residues. In germline, CDR1 is SNHLY, CDR2 FYNNEI. Trimming took 5 bases from V and 4 from J, leaving 9 bases between them. CDR3 region: CASSYYTGNTIYF. The CDR3, as DNA: TGTGCCAGCAGTTACTACACGGGAAACACCATATATTTT.

The rearrangement joins TRBV7-9 to TRBJ1-2, with TRBD1 matching over 8 bases. The CDR3 length is 12 residues. The trim removed 3 bases at V and 7 bases at J, leaving 1 base unmatched. Germline V CDR1 and CDR2: SEHNR, FQNEAQ (reference sequence). In DNA form, the CDR3 reads TGTGCCAGCAGCTTGACAGGGGTTGGCTACACCTTC. Translation: CASSLTGVGYTF.

The DNA of the CDR3 is TGTGCCACCAGTGATTTCAGTACGGGACAATCAGGCTACAATGAGCAGTTCTTC. Translating it yields CATSDFSTGQSGYNEQFF. The genes are TRBV24-1 and TRBJ2-1; tentative D call: TRBD1 (6 bases). Per the germline V gene, CDR1 is KGHDR and CDR2 is SFDVKD. This CDR3 spans 18 amino acids. V was pared by 1 base and J by 3 bases, with 18 bases between.

CDR3 DNA: TGTGCCAGCAGCTTAGCGACAGGGGCTGGAAACACCATATATTTT. Its protein is CASSLATGAGNTIYF. The rearrangement uses TRBV7-9 and TRBJ1-3, with TRBD1 matching over 8 bases. Germline V gene lookup returns CDR1 SEHNR and CDR2 FQNEAQ (reference sequence). The V segment lost 0 bases and the J segment 2 bases; nucleotides outside the gene matches: 0. CDR3 length: 15 amino acids.

The V and J genes are TRBV21-1 and TRBJ2-4. TRBV21-1 is given as a pseudogene. The CDR3 loop spans 15 amino acids. This chain's CDR3 is CASKVPHIAKNIQYF. The CDR3 DNA follows: TGTGCCAGCAAGGTCCCTCACATAGCCAAAAACATTCAGTACTTC.

V is TRBV6-2 or TRBV6-3 and J is TRBJ1-5; 9 bases are shared with TRBD1. The CDR3 has 17 amino acids. The V gene end was trimmed by 0 bases and the J gene end by 0 bases; junction bases not matched to a gene: 3. The germline CDR1 and CDR2 sequences are MNHEY and SVGEGT. The CDR3 DNA sequence: TGTGCCAGCAGTTACTCGACAGGGGGTGGTAGCAATCAGCCCCAGCATTTT. As protein: CASSYSTGGGSNQPQHF.

This clone appeared once. J is TRBJ1-5 and V is TRBV5-1; possibly TRBD1 for D (5 bases). CDR1 and CDR2 from the germline V gene are SGHRS and YFSETQ. This CDR3 region has 15 residues. Trimming took off 4 bases at V and 0 bases at J, with 11 bases between the two ends. The CDR3 DNA is TGCGCCAGCAGCCCGACAGATTATAGCAATCAGCCCCAGCATTTT. Residues: CASSPTDYSNQPQHF.

The chain uses TRBV10-1 and TRBJ1-2; D gene unclear. Germline lookup yields CDR1 WNHNN and CDR2 SYGVQD (reference sequence). The ends were cut back, 0 bases at V and 5 bases at J, with 13 bases in the middle. The CDR3 length is 15 residues. The CDR3 region has the DNA TGCGCCAGCAGTGAGTCGACGGGCTCAACTTATGGCTACACCTTC. Translated: CASSESTGSTYGYTF.

This chain joins TRBV20-1 and TRBJ2-1; possibly TRBD2 for D (6 bases). Germline loops: CDR1 DFQATT, CDR2 SNEGSKA (reference sequence). The CDR3 covers 11 residues. The DNA for the CDR3 is TGCTCGGGTAGCGGTTACAATGAGCAGTTCTTC. Translation: CSGSGYNEQFF.

CDR3 region: CASSPPASGYTF. CDR3 sequence (DNA): TGTGCCAGCAGCCCCCCAGCAAGCGGCTACACCTTC. This chain uses TRBV7-8 with TRBJ1-2; D unclear. Trimming removed 5 bases at V and 8 bases at J, with 12 bases between. Germline V gives CDR1 SGHVS, CDR2 FQNEAQ. This CDR3 has 12 residues. Combining the CDR3 with reference TRBV7-8 and TRBJ1-2 gives the whole variable domain GAGVSQSPRYKVAKRGQDVALRCDPISGHVSLFWYQQALGQGPEFLTYFQNEAQLDKSGLPSDRFFAERPEGSVSTLKIQRTQQEDSAVYLCASSPPASGYTFGSGTRLTVV.

The rearrangement joins TRBV9 to TRBJ2-2; D gene uncertain. The CDR3 length is 13 residues. Trimming cost V 2 bases and J 7 bases, with 9 bases left between them. CDR1 is SGDLS and CDR2 is YYNGEE in the germline V gene. The CDR3 DNA reads as TGTGCCAGCAGCGTCCGGACGGTCGGGGAGCTGTTTTTT. Protein sequence: CASSVRTVGELFF.

V is TRBV6-5 and J is TRBJ1-1, with a possible D match to TRBD1 (6 bases). CDR1 and CDR2 (germline): MNHEY, SVGAGI. V dropped 7 bases and J dropped 6 bases, with 18 bases sitting between them. The CDR3 contains 14 residues. CDR3 residues: CASTQIRGGAEAFF. CDR3 DNA: TGTGCCAGCACCCAAATCAGGGGAGGGGCTGAAGCTTTCTTT.

This sequence joins TRBV24-1 and TRBJ2-1; no clear D. Germline CDR1 and CDR2: KGHDR and SFDVKD. Trimming shortened V by 6 bases and J by 8 bases, and 7 bases separated the two germline ends. CDR3 length equals 11 residues. CDR3 sequence (DNA): TGTGCCACCAGTATGGGCCATGAGCAGTTCTTC. Protein product: CATSMGHEQFF.